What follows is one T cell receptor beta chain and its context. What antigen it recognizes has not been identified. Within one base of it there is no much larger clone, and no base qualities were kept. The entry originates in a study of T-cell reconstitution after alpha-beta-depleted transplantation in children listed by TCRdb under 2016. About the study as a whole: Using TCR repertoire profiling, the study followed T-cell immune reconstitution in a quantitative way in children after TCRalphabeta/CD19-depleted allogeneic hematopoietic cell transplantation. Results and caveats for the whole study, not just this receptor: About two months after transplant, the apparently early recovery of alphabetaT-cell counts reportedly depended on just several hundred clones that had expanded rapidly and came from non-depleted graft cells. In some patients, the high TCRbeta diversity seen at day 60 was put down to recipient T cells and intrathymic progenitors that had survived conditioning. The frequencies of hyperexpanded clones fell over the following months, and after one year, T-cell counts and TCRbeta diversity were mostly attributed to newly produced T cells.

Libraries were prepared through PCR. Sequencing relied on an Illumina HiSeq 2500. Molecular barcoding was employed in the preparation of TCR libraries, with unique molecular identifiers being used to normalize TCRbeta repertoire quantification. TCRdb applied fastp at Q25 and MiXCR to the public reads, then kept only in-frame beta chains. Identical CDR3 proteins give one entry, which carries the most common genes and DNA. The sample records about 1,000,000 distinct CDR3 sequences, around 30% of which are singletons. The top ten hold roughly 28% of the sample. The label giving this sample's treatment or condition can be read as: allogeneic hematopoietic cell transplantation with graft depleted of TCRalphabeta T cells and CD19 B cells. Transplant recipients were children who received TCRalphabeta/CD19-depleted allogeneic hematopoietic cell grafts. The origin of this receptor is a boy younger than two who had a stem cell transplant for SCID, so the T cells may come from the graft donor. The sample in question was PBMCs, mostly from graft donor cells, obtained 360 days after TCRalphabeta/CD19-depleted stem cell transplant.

In nucleotide form, the sequence is TGCAGTGCTAGAGATAGGCTTTATAGCAATCAGCCCCAGCATTTT. Its amino acids are CSARDRLYSNQPQHF. The chain is assembled from TRBV20-1 and TRBJ1-5, with the D segment identity uncertain. The germline V gene (reference sequence) supplies CDR1 DFQATT and CDR2 SNEGSKA. V sheds 0 bases and J sheds 0 bases, leaving 9 bases between their ends. The CDR3 starts with the cysteine, ends with the phenylalanine, and has 15 residues. The only DNA kept is the CDR3, 45 bases in frame from the first base.